This passage covers 11 T cell receptor beta chains from one sample sequenced in a study of T cell therapy after organ transplantation (dated by TCRdb to about 2019). Their antigen targets remain unknown. Preparation of the library involved the immunoSEQ multiplex PCR assay. TCRdb retrieved this table from immuneACCESS and kept in-frame rearrangements only. Not all clones are present; in checked studies, unresolved V genes account for under half, and no reason is known for the remainder. This sample gives approximately 20,000 clones in total; around 80% of them show up just once. The ten most abundant clones make up about a tenth of the sample. The sample's time point label, in plain terms: 4-8 weeks after completion of therapy. The sequences come from CD8+ T cells from blood, collected after autologous CMV-specific T cell therapy. Receptor source: a human patient who had received a solid organ transplant and had CMV disease. Following a transplant, some T lymphocytes may have been derived from the graft donor.

The chain recombines TRBV7-8 with TRBJ2-5, with TRBD1 matching 8 bases. This CDR3 region has 16 residues. In germline, CDR1 is SGHVS, CDR2 FQNEAQ. Trimming at V came to 5 bases and at J to 2 bases, leaving 10 bases not matched to a gene. The CDR3 nucleotides read TGTGCCAGCAGCCCGAGGACAGGGTTCCAACAAGAGACCCAGTACTTC. As protein: CASSPRTGFQQETQYF.

The chain is built from TRBV11-2 and TRBJ2-7; 8 positions agree with TRBD2. CDR1 and CDR2 (germline): SGHAT, FQNNGV. V was pared by 5 bases and J by 3 bases, with 9 bases of the junction left unmatched. The CDR3 has 15 residues. This CDR3 is CASSMSGAGGYEQYF. DNA for the CDR3: TGTGCCAGCAGCATGAGCGGCGCGGGAGGCTACGAGCAGTACTTC.

This chain links TRBV6-5 with TRBJ1-2; D is uncertain. Trimming cost V 5 bases and J 1 base, with 8 bases left between them. The V gene's germline CDR1 is MNHEY and CDR2 SVGAGI. The CDR3 is made up of 13 amino acids. CDR3 bases: TGTGCCAGCAGTAGCCAAGATAACTATGGCTACACCTTC. This encodes CASSSQDNYGYTF.

The chain is built from TRBV6-5 and TRBJ2-6; the D is unclear. Germline-derived CDR1 and CDR2 are MNHEY and SVGAGI. This CDR3 region has 13 residues. V was pared by 6 bases and J by 2 bases, with 5 bases between. CDR3 nucleotide sequence: TGTGCCAGCAGCCCTGCTGGGGCCAACGTCCTGACTTTC. It is translated as CASSPAGANVLTF.

V is TRBV19 and J is TRBJ2-5; 13 positions match TRBD2. J gave up 5 bases and V 6 bases, and 6 bases lay outside the gene matches. Germline values: CDR1 LNHDA, CDR2 SQIVND (reference sequence). The CDR3 totals 15 residues. The CDR3 region has the DNA TGTGCCAGTAGCAAAACGGGACTAGCGGGGGAGACCCAGTACTTC. It translates to CASSKTGLAGETQYF.

The chain recombines TRBV5-6 with TRBJ1-1; no clear D gene. CDR3 size: 12 residues. With 1 base removed from V and 4 bases from J, the gap between germline ends came to 5 bases. The germline V gene has CDR1 SGHDT and CDR2 YYEEEE. CDR3 sequence reads: CASSLLVTEAFF. As DNA, the CDR3 is TGTGCCAGCAGCTTGTTGGTCACTGAAGCTTTCTTT.

J is TRBJ2-5 and V is TRBV7-9; 10 bases are shared with TRBD2. This CDR3 region has 16 residues. With 4 bases clipped from V and 1 base from J, the junction kept 6 bases outside the gene matches. CDR1 SEHNR and CDR2 FQNEAQ come from the germline V gene (reference sequence). The CDR3 reads CASSSLLAGRQETQYF. CDR3 nucleotides: TGTGCCAGCAGCTCCTTACTAGCGGGACGCCAAGAGACCCAGTACTTC.

V gene TRBV7-2 combines with J gene TRBJ1-4; 8 positions agree with TRBD1. Per the germline V gene, CDR1 is SGHTA and CDR2 is FQGNSA. V was pared by 0 bases and J by 3 bases, with 9 bases of the junction left unmatched. This CDR3 is built from 18 residues. CDR3 residues: CASSLAVIRGRANEKLFF. The CDR3, as DNA: TGTGCCAGCAGCTTAGCGGTCATCAGGGGGCGAGCTAATGAAAAACTGTTTTTT.

The chain couples TRBV25-1 to TRBJ1-1, with D unresolved. The V gene lost 0 bases and the J gene lost 5 bases, with 10 bases spanning the gap. Germline CDR1 reads MGHDK; CDR2 reads SYGVNS. This CDR3 has 14 residues. DNA for the CDR3: TGTGCCAGCAGTGAATATGGGAGGGTTACTGAAGCTTTCTTT. It specifies CASSEYGRVTEAFF.

A few counts support this clone. V is TRBV2 and J is TRBJ1-3; no definite D call. Germline CDR1 and CDR2: SNHLY and FYNNEI. V was clipped by 10 bases and J by 8 bases, with 15 bases between them. CDR3 length equals 12 residues. The CDR3 spells CATQTARDTIYF. CDR3 nucleotide sequence: TGTGCCACCCAAACCGCTAGGGACACCATATATTTT. Full variable domain (rest looked up from reference TRBV2 and TRBJ1-3): EPEVTQTPSHQVTQMGQEVILRCVPISNHLYFYWYRQILGQKVEFLVSFYNNEISEKSEIFDDQFSVERPDGSNFTLKIRSTKLEDSAMYFCATQTARDTIYFGEGSWLTVV.

The V and J genes are TRBV5-1 and TRBJ2-3, with D unclear. The CDR3 sequence is 14 residues long. The V and J ends lost 1 base and 2 bases respectively, with 8 bases between them. CDR1 is SGHRS and CDR2 is YFSETQ in the germline V gene. The CDR3 DNA reads as TGCGCCAGCAGCTTGAGGCTAGTCACAGATACGCAGTATTTT. It encodes CASSLRLVTDTQYF.